Below, 8 T cell receptor beta chains from the same sample are listed, as sequenced in a study of CD8+ T cells in alopecia areata. RNA, once extracted, was reverse transcribed into cDNA for use as the sequencing template. TCRdb keeps only in-frame clones here, not all; method: immunoSEQ multiplex PCR. This sample has around 290,000 clones, each found more than once. A sort of pooled cutaneous lymph node cells used CD4, CD8alpha, NKG2D, NKG2ACE and other stains. The sample was CD4+ T cells sorted from a lymph node. These receptors were taken from a C3H/HeJ mouse with alopecia areata. For this strain, the MHC haplotype corresponds to H2-k.

The sample holds a few counts of this clone. Mouse gene names and germline throughout. The read finishes 4 residues shy of the CDR3 end, and the germline J gene is used to complete it. Other DNA sequences in this sample translate to the same CDR3. The chain has TRBV5 and TRBJ2-4, with 7 bases fitting TRBD1. The V gene end was trimmed by 0 bases and the J gene end by 3 bases; junction bases not matched to a gene: 3. The length of the CDR3 is 15 residues. Germline CDR1 reads LGHNA; CDR2 reads YNLKQL (reference sequence). CDR3 DNA (partial): TGTGCCAGCAGCCAAGATCCGGGACAGCAAAAC. This translates into CASSQDPGQQN. The complete CDR3 protein is CASSQDPGQQNTLYF.

In the case of this clone: The gene names given are mouse names. The read ends 4 residues shy of where the CDR3 ends; the end is completed using the germline J gene. The rearrangement joins TRBV13-1 to TRBJ2-1; 10 positions match TRBD1. Losses at the gene ends were 3 bases for V and 2 bases for J; bases not matched to a gene: 5. This CDR3 contains 16 residues. CDR1 and CDR2 (germline): NSHNY, SYGAGN. CDR3 loop: CASSGIGQGDYAEQFF. The sequenced CDR3 bases are TGTGCCAGCAGTGGAATTGGACAGGGGGACTATGCT.

With respect to this clone: Genes and germline are mouse. Read data end 4 residues before the CDR3 end; the end is taken from the germline J gene. The chain couples TRBV13-3 to TRBJ2-4, with 10 bases identical to TRBD1. The CDR3 is 14 residues long. Losses at the gene ends were 5 bases for V and 3 bases for J; bases not matched to a gene: 3. The germline V gene has CDR1 NNHDY and CDR2 SYVADS. The DNA read from the CDR3 is TGTGCCAGCAGAAGACAGGGGGCGCAAAAC. Its protein is CASRRQGAQN. The CDR3, in full, reads CASRRQGAQNTLYF.

This clone was observed a handful of times. Genes and germline come from the mouse. The missing CDR3 end, 4 residues past where the read stops, is filled in from the germline J gene. This rearrangement joins TRBV19 to TRBJ2-2; TRBD2 matches 12 bases. Germline assignment: CDR1 FNHDT and CDR2 SITEND (reference sequence). The CDR3 is 16 amino acids. V shed 5 bases and J 4 bases; nucleotides not matched to a gene: 6. The sequenced CDR3 bases are TGTGCCAGCAGGCACCGGGACTGGGGGGCCACCGGG. This codes for CASRHRDWGATG. In full, the CDR3 is CASRHRDWGATGQLYF. Filled out from reference TRBV19 and TRBJ2-2, the complete variable domain reads GGIITQTPKFLIGQEGQKLTLKCQQNFNHDTMYWYRQDSGKGLRLIYYSITENDLQKGDLSEGYDASREKKSSFSLTVTSAQKNEMAVFLCASRHRDWGATGQLYFGEGSKLTVL.

Concerning this clone: Genes and germline are mouse. The read terminates 4 residues before the CDR3 end, so the remaining end is supplied by the germline J gene. The rearrangement joins TRBV2 to TRBJ1-1; TRBD1 matches 9 bases. The CDR3 sequence is 14 residues long. Germline V gives CDR1 LGHNA, CDR2 YSYQKL. The CDR3 loop is CASSQEGQGGEVFF. The covered CDR3 bases are TGTGCCAGCAGCCAAGAGGGACAGGGAGGA.

This clone has only a few counts. Gene names and germline refer to mouse. The CDR3 end lies 4 residues beyond the end of the read and is filled in from the germline J gene. V gene TRBV13-1 combines with J gene TRBJ2-3, with TRBD2 matching over 9 bases. The CDR3 has 17 residues. Germline V CDR1 and CDR2: NSHNY, SYGAGN. Trimming removed 3 bases from V and 0 bases from J; junction bases left unmatched: 8. The CDR3 bases that were read are TGTGCCAGCAGTGTCGACTGGGGGCGACCTAGTGCAGAA. Protein: CASSVDWGRPSAE. In full, the CDR3 reads CASSVDWGRPSAETLYF.

Ten or more counts support this clone. Each gene name is a mouse one. The read comes to an end 4 residues before the CDR3 does, leaving the germline J gene to fill in the end. The chain couples TRBV17 to TRBJ2-5; D remains ambiguous. CDR1 MNHDT and CDR2 YYDKIL come from the germline V gene. The CDR3 is 14 residues long. V lost 0 bases to trimming and J lost 0 bases, with 4 bases between them. The part of the CDR3 DNA that was read is TGTGCTAGCAGTAGAGACAGTAACCAAGAC. Protein: CASSRDSNQD. The CDR3, in full, reads CASSRDSNQDTQYF.

The table lists this clone with a few counts. Gene and germline names: mouse. The read terminates 4 residues ahead of where the CDR3 ends, so the germline J gene completes it. This sequence joins TRBV29 and TRBJ2-7, with TRBD1 identical over 10 bases. The germline CDR1 and CDR2 sequences are MSHET and SYDVDS. The CDR3 is 14 amino acids. CDR3 loop: CASSFLGTGDEQYF. The covered CDR3 bases are TGTGCTAGCAGTTTCCTAGGGACAGGGGAT.